These 21 T cell receptor beta chains originate from one sample sequenced in a study of graft-versus-host responses after intestinal transplantation. Sequenced by immunoSEQ multiplex PCR; TCRdb stores in-frame clones only, minus some. The table shows about 14,000 clones, with over 60% occurring only once. Researchers processed graft tissue to release intraepithelial and lamina propria lymphocytes. The source material was ileum tissue, sampled about 26 days after intestinal transplant. The receptors were sampled from a human patient who received an intestinal transplant, so some T cells may come from the graft donor.

The J gene is TRBJ1-2, the V gene TRBV19; 7 bases align to TRBD1. Germline CDR1 reads LNHDA; CDR2 reads SQIVND (reference sequence). This CDR3 region has 16 residues. Losses at the gene ends were 4 bases for V and 2 bases for J; bases not matched to a gene: 10. In DNA, the CDR3 is TGTGCCAGTAGTAATAGGAGGTGGGGACAGAACTATGGCTACACCTTC. Translation: CASSNRRWGQNYGYTF.

The rearrangement uses TRBV6-6 and TRBJ2-3; 7 nucleotides line up with TRBD2. The CDR3 is made up of 15 amino acids. V lost 6 bases to trimming and J lost 1 base; unmatched junction nucleotides: 7. Germline CDR1 reads MNHNY; CDR2 reads SVGAGI (reference sequence). This CDR3 reads CASSQRGEGTDTQYF. The CDR3 DNA follows: TGTGCCAGCAGCCAACGGGGGGAAGGCACAGATACGCAGTATTTT.

This clone occurred a few times. V gene TRBV7-9 combines with J gene TRBJ2-7; 10 bases map to TRBD1. Germline V lookup: CDR1 SEHNR, CDR2 FQNEAQ (reference sequence). J gave up 3 bases and V 6 bases, and 5 bases lay outside the gene matches. The CDR3 has 14 residues. The CDR3 region is CASSSGTGVYEQYF. In DNA form, the CDR3 reads TGTGCCAGCAGTTCCGGGACAGGGGTCTACGAGCAGTACTTC.

The chain carries TRBV5-8 and TRBJ1-4, with 7 bases aligning to TRBD1. Germline CDR1 reads SGHTS; CDR2 reads YDEGEE. V shed 5 bases, J shed 5 bases, and the junction held 12 bases outside the gene matches. The CDR3 length is 16 residues. The chain's CDR3 is CASRSLQGTGNEKLFF. CDR3 nucleotides: TGTGCCAGCAGATCCCTACAGGGGACCGGCAATGAAAAACTGTTTTTT.

The J gene is TRBJ2-3, the V gene TRBV18, with D perhaps matching TRBD1 (7 bases). The germline CDR1 and CDR2 sequences are KGHSH and LQKENI. Trimming stripped 3 bases from V and 4 bases from J, with 14 bases between. The CDR3 covers 15 residues. The CDR3 here is CASSPRGQRADTQYF. The CDR3 DNA sequence: TGTGCCAGCTCACCGAGGGGACAGCGGGCAGATACGCAGTATTTT.

The V and J genes are TRBV29-1 and TRBJ2-1; D perhaps matches TRBD2 (6 bases). The CDR3 has 12 residues. Per germline, CDR1 SQVTM and CDR2 ANQGSEA. Trimming left V 5 bases short and J 7 bases short, with 12 bases between. CDR3 in amino acids: CSVLEEGNEQFF. The CDR3 DNA reads as TGCAGCGTTTTAGAGGAGGGAAATGAGCAGTTCTTC.

This sequence joins TRBV30 and TRBJ1-5; no definite D call. Per germline, CDR1 GTSNPN and CDR2 SVGIG (reference sequence). V was trimmed by 1 base and J by 4 bases, leaving 8 bases between them. The CDR3 extends over 13 amino acids. CDR3 bases: TGTGCCTGGAGTGCCGGACTAAATCAGCCCCAGCATTTT. Residues: CAWSAGLNQPQHF.

This chain connects TRBV19 to TRBJ1-5, with D unresolved. Germline V gene lookup returns CDR1 LNHDA and CDR2 SQIVND (reference sequence). V gave up 4 bases and J gave up 0 bases, with 13 bases separating them. This CDR3 contains 16 residues. This CDR3 reads CASSNNRVYSNQPQHF. The CDR3 DNA follows: TGTGCCAGTAGTAATAACCGGGTCTATAGCAATCAGCCCCAGCATTTT.

The CDR3 DNA reads TGTGCCAGCAGCTCCTATGGGGGGGAATACAATGAGCAGTTCTTC. This sequence encodes CASSSYGGEYNEQFF. This sequence joins TRBV11-3 and TRBJ2-1; 7 bases agree with TRBD2. Trimming at V came to 4 bases and at J to 4 bases, leaving 7 bases not matched to a gene. The germline CDR1 and CDR2 sequences are SGHNT and YENEEA. The CDR3 spans 15 residues.

V and J are TRBV29-1 and TRBJ1-5, with a possible D match to TRBD1 (5 bases). The length of the CDR3 is 12 residues. The V and J ends lost 6 bases and 5 bases respectively, with 11 bases between them. Looked up from germline, CDR1 is SQVTM and CDR2 is ANQGSEA. The DNA of the CDR3 is TGCAGCGTAGGGACGGGAGATCAGCCCCAGCATTTT. Protein product: CSVGTGDQPQHF.

The chain carries TRBV7-9 and TRBJ2-3; 9 nucleotides align to TRBD1. J gave up 2 bases and V 5 bases, and 2 bases lay outside the gene matches. The V gene's germline CDR1 is SEHNR and CDR2 FQNEAQ (reference sequence). The length of the CDR3 is 14 residues. CDR3 sequence (DNA): TGTGCCAGCAGCAGGGACAGGGACACAGATACGCAGTATTTT. This translates into CASSRDRDTDTQYF.

The chain couples TRBV6-1 to TRBJ1-5, with D possibly TRBD1 on 5 matching bases. The germline V gene has CDR1 MNHNS and CDR2 SASEGT. V lost 8 bases and J lost 5, with 13 bases in between. The length of the CDR3 is 13 residues. The CDR3 loop is CASSGSDDQPQHF. As DNA, the CDR3 is TGTGCCAGCTCAGGGTCAGACGATCAGCCCCAGCATTTT.

This rearrangement joins TRBV5-6 to TRBJ1-1; D is ambiguous. The CDR3 totals 14 residues. In germline, CDR1 is SGHDT, CDR2 YYEEEE. Trimming left V 2 bases short and J 5 bases short, with 13 bases between. In nucleotides, the CDR3 is TGTGCCAGCAGCTTAATCGTATTGCGAACTGAAGCTTTCTTT. Encoded protein: CASSLIVLRTEAFF.

The V gene is TRBV5-5, the J gene TRBJ1-4; D unresolved. With 3 bases removed from V and 8 bases from J, the gap between germline ends came to 14 bases. There are 14 residues in the CDR3. The germline CDR1 and CDR2 sequences are SGHKS and YYEKEE (reference sequence). The CDR3 sequence is CASSSPIGGEKLFF. The CDR3 nucleotides are TGTGCCAGCAGCTCCCCCATAGGAGGGGAAAAACTGTTTTTT.

The chain carries TRBV6-5 and TRBJ1-2; 8 bases agree with TRBD1. The J segment lost 4 bases and the V segment lost 2 bases, leaving 6 bases of the junction unmatched. Germline loops: CDR1 MNHEY, CDR2 SVGAGI. CDR3 size: 15 residues. The CDR3 sequence is CASSYPRTGTYGYTF. DNA for the CDR3: TGTGCCAGCAGTTACCCGAGGACAGGGACCTATGGCTACACCTTC.

V and J are TRBV5-1 and TRBJ2-5, with D perhaps matching TRBD1 (8 bases). Germline V CDR1 and CDR2: SGHRS, YFSETQ. The CDR3 is 15 residues long. V was pared by 4 bases and J by 4 bases, with 17 bases between. CDR3 sequence reads: CASSEGGTGGETQYF. CDR3 in DNA: TGCGCCAGCAGCGAGGGGGGGACAGGAGGAGAGACCCAGTACTTC.

Within the sample, this clone is medium-sized. The rearrangement links TRBV6-1 to TRBJ2-3; TRBD1 aligns across 7 bases. CDR3 length equals 13 residues. Germline V gene lookup returns CDR1 MNHNS and CDR2 SASEGT. Unmatched junction bases numbered 8, after V lost 9 bases and J lost 5 bases. CDR3 nucleotides: TGTGCCAGTTCTACAGGGGTGGAAGATACGCAGTATTTT. Amino acids: CASSTGVEDTQYF.

This sequence joins TRBV10-3 and TRBJ2-3, with D unclear. Per the germline V gene, CDR1 is ENHRY and CDR2 is SYGVKD. V dropped 4 bases and J dropped 0 bases, with 11 bases sitting between them. The CDR3 loop spans 15 amino acids. CDR3 sequence: CAISVSGTSTDTQYF. The CDR3 nucleotides are TGTGCCATCAGTGTTTCAGGTACTAGCACAGATACGCAGTATTTT.

This sequence joins TRBV6-5 and TRBJ1-1; tentative D call: TRBD1 (5 bases). Germline V gene sequence: CDR1 MNHEY, CDR2 SVGAGI. The CDR3 contains 13 residues. V was cut by 4 bases and J by 7 bases, with 13 bases left in between. The CDR3 DNA is TGTGCCAGCAGTTCTGCTCGACAGCTTGAAGCTTTCTTT. This translates into CASSSARQLEAFF.

V usage is TRBV14 and J usage is TRBJ2-5, with D perhaps TRBD1 (6 bases). The germline V gene has CDR1 SGHDN and CDR2 FVKESK. V gave up 1 base and J gave up 4 bases, with 7 bases separating them. There are 13 residues in the CDR3. The CDR3 spells CASSQVGGETQYF. The CDR3 DNA is TGTGCCAGCAGCCAAGTAGGGGGAGAGACCCAGTACTTC. The whole variable domain, remainder taken from reference TRBV14 and TRBJ2-5, is EAGVTQFPSHSVIEKGQTVTLRCDPISGHDNLYWYRRVMGKEIKFLLHFVKESKQDESGMPNNRFLAERTGGTYSTLKVQPAELEDSGVYFCASSQVGGETQYFGPGTRLLVL.

The chain carries TRBV4-3 and TRBJ2-1, with 13 bases fitting TRBD2. Losses at the gene ends were 1 base for V and 4 bases for J; bases not matched to a gene: 7. Germline values: CDR1 LGHNA, CDR2 YSLEER. This CDR3 region has 18 residues. The chain's CDR3 is CASSQGLAGGSLYNEQFF. The CDR3 DNA sequence: TGCGCCAGCAGCCAAGGACTAGCGGGGGGATCCCTGTACAATGAGCAGTTCTTC.